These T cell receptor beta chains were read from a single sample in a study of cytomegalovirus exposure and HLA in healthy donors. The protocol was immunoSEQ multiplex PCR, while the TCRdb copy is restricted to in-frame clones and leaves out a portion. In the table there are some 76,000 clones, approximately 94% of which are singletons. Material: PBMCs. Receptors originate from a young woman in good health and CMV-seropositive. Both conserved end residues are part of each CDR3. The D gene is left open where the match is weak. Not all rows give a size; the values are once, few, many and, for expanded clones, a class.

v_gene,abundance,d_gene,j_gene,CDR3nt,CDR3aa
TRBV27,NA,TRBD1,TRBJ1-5,TGTGCCAGCCGAGGTGGGACAGGGGGAGATCAGCCCCAGCATTTT,CASRGGTGGDQPQHF
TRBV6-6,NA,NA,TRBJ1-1,TGTGCCAGCATGCGGGCGCTGAACACTGAAGCTTTCTTT,CASMRALNTEAFF
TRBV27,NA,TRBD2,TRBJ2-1,TGTGCCAGCAGCTGGGGGGGGAGGGCCCCCTACAATGAGCAGTTCTTC,CASSWGGRAPYNEQFF
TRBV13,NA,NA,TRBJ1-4,TGTGCCAGCAGCTTAGTAGACTCCGGTAATGAAAAACTGTTTTTT,CASSLVDSGNEKLFF
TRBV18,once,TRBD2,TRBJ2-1,TGTGCCAGCTCACTGGGACTAGCGGGGGCTAACAATGAGCAGTTCTTC,CASSLGLAGANNEQFF
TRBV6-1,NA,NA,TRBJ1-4,TGTGCCAGCAGAAATGGACAGAGGAATGAAAAACTGTTTTTT,CASRNGQRNEKLFF
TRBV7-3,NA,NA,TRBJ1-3,TGTGCCAGCAGCATGCAGGGTGGTGGTAACACCATATATTTT,CASSMQGGGNTIYF
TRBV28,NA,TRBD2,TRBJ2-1,TGTGCCAGCAGCCTAGCGGGTTCGTTCAATGAGCAGTTCTTC,CASSLAGSFNEQFF
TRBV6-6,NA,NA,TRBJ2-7,TGTGCCAGCAGTAATTACGTTGGTGCGGCCTCCTACGAGCAGTACTTC,CASSNYVGAASYEQYF
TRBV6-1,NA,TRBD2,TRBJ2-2,TGTGCCAGCAGTGAACTTAGCGGGAGTGGCACCGGGGAGCTGTTTTTT,CASSELSGSGTGELFF
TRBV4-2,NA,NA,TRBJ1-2,TGTGCCAGCAGCCAAGAGGCAGGAAAACGCTATGGCTACACCTTC,CASSQEAGKRYGYTF
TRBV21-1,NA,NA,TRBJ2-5,TGTGCCGCTCAGCCGCAGGGGACACAAGAGACCCAGTACTTC,CAAQPQGTQETQYF
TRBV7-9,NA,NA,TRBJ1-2,TGTGCCAGCAGCTTAATTGCCGGGGGGAACTATGGCTACACCTTC,CASSLIAGGNYGYTF
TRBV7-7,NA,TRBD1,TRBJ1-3,TGTGCCAGCAGCTTAGGCAGGGGGCTGTTGGACACCATATATTTT,CASSLGRGLLDTIYF
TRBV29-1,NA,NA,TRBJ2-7,TGCAGCGGGATGCAAACGGGGGAGCAGTACTTC,CSGMQTGEQYF
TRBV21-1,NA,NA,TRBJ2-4,TGTGCCAGCAGCAAGGGGACAGGGAGCTTTCAACTAGCCAAAAACATTCAGTACTTC,CASSKGTGSFQLAKNIQYF
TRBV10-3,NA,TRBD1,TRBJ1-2,TGTGCCATCAGTGAAGGGATGGGACAGGGGGCGGTCTATGGCTACACCTTC,CAISEGMGQGAVYGYTF
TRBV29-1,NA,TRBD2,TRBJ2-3,TGCAGCATAACCGGGACTAGTGTGGATACGCAGTATTTT,CSITGTSVDTQYF
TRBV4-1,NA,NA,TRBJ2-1,TGCGCCAGCAGCCAAGTACCGCTAACCAATGAGCAGTTCTTC,CASSQVPLTNEQFF
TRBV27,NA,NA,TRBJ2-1,TGTGCCAGCAGTTTAAGGTCTGGACTCCGGTTATTCTTC,CASSLRSGLRLFF
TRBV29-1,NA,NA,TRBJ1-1,TGCAGCGTTGTGGGCGTCTCGAACACTGAAGCTTTCTTT,CSVVGVSNTEAFF
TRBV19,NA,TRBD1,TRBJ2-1,TGTGCCAGTACCCCCCGGGACAGAGCTTACAATGAGCAGTTCTTC,CASTPRDRAYNEQFF
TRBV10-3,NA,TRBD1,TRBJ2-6,TGTGCCACCGAGGACAGGGATGCTACGCTAGGGGCCAACGTCCTGACTTTC,CATEDRDATLGANVLTF
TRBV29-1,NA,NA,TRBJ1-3,TGCAGCGTTCCACAGGGTAACACCATATATTTT,CSVPQGNTIYF
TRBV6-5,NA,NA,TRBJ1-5,TGTGCCAGCAGTTATATTCCGGGGGGTCAGCCCCAGCATTTT,CASSYIPGGQPQHF
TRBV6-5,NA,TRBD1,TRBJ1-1,TGTGCCAGCAGTTACAGGGACAGGAACACTGAAGCTTTCTTT,CASSYRDRNTEAFF
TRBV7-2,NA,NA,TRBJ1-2,TGTGCCAGCAGCTTAACCGGGGGATATCAGGGTGGCTACACCTTC,CASSLTGGYQGGYTF
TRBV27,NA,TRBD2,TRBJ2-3,TGTGCCAGCAGTTTAGCGGGAGGGGAGGATACGCAGTATTTT,CASSLAGGEDTQYF
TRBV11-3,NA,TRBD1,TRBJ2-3,TGTGCCAGCAGCCGGCAGGGGGCTGGCACAGATACGCAGTATTTT,CASSRQGAGTDTQYF
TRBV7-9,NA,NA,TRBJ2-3,TGTGCCAGCAGCTTAGTCACTTACACAGATACGCAGTATTTT,CASSLVTYTDTQYF
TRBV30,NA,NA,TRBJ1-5,TGTGCCTGGAGTCCGAATCGTGGGCCTTCGGTTAATCAGCCCCAGCATTTT,CAWSPNRGPSVNQPQHF
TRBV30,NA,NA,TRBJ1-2,TGTGCCTGGAGTGCCGGGGGCTATGGCTACACCTTC,CAWSAGGYGYTF
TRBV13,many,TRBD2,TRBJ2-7,TGTGCCAGCAGCTTAGGCCGGGGGGCCTACGAGCAGTACTTC,CASSLGRGAYEQYF
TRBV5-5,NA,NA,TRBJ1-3,TGTGCCAGCAGGGTGGGGCCCTACGCTGGAAACACCATATATTTT,CASRVGPYAGNTIYF
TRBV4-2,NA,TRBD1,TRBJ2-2,TGTGCCAGCAGCCACCCGGCGGGACAGGACACCGGGGAGCTGTTTTTT,CASSHPAGQDTGELFF
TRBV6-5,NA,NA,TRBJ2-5,TGTGCCAGCAGTTACTCGCCAGGGGAGGGGGAGACCCAGTACTTC,CASSYSPGEGETQYF
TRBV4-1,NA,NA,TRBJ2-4,TGCGCCAGCAGCCAACCAGGGGCCAAAAACATTCAGTACTTC,CASSQPGAKNIQYF
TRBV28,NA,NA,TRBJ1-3,TGTGCCAGCAGTATCCCGGCGAGGAACACCATATATTTT,CASSIPARNTIYF
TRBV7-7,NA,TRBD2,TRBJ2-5,TGTGCCAGCAGCTCCGGGACTAGCGGGGGCCAAGAGACCCAGTACTTC,CASSSGTSGGQETQYF
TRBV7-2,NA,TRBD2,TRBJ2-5,TGTGCCAGCAGCTTAGAGGCGGGGGAGGAAGAGACCCAGTACTTC,CASSLEAGEEETQYF
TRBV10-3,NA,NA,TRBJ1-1,TGTGCCACCGTCACAGGGAACACTGAAGCTTTCTTT,CATVTGNTEAFF
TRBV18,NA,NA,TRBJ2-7,TGTGCCAGCTCGCCAGGGTATACTACCTACGAGCAGTACTTC,CASSPGYTTYEQYF
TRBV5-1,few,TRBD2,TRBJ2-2,TGCGCCAGCACCGGGACTAGCGGGACCGGGGAGCTGTTTTTT,CASTGTSGTGELFF